This TCR beta chain was recorded in a study of shared clonotypes between healthy human individuals. Whole-study findings and limits: Richness estimates generally favored naive over memory subsets.

With respect to this clone: Its target is not known.

This CDR3 has 14 residues. Germline CDR1 reads MNHEY; CDR2 reads SMNVEV (reference sequence). V was clipped by 7 bases and J by 5 bases; unmatched bases: 6. CD45RO negativity and positive selection for CCR7 defined naive CD8 cells, a population that excluded terminally differentiated effector memory CD45RA+ cells. All of the donors resided in Nashville, Tennessee, and each was a Caucasian adult. Using immunoSEQ multiplex PCR, the repertoire was profiled, and TCRdb retains in-frame clones only, with some absent. The sample lists hundreds of thousands of clones; around 92% were seen once. The sample comprised naive CD8+ T cells sorted from blood. The chain has TRBV27 and TRBJ2-1; 9 bases agree with TRBD1. The sequence was obtained from a man aged 25-40 years in good health. CDR3: CASTTRTGDNEQFF. CDR3 bases: TGTGCCAGCACCACAAGGACAGGGGACAATGAGCAGTTCTTC.